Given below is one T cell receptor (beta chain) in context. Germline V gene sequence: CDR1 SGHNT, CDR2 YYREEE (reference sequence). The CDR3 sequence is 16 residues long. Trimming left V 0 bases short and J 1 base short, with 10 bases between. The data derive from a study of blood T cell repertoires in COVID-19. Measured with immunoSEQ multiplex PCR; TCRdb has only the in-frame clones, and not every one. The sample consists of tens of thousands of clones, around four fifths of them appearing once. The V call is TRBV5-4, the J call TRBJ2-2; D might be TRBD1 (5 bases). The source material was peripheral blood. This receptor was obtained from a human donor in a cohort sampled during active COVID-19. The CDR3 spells CASSLAGYRNTGELFF. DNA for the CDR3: TGTGCCAGCAGCTTGGCAGGGTACAGGAACACCGGGGAGCTGTTTTTT.